Here is one T cell receptor beta chain with its context. Its antigen is currently unknown. This entry belongs to a study of T cell responses to AZD1222 COVID-19 vaccine. About the study: Second-dose schedules of about 4 or about 12 weeks were combined. General study points: In all cases, repertoires were sampled only after the peak T cell response. Targeting of unmutated variant regions was reportedly seen in nearly half of spike-specific TCRs. Spike-specific TCR breadth and depth rose after two AZD1222 doses.

This CDR3 spans 13 amino acids. CDR1 and CDR2 from the germline V gene are LNHDA and SQIVND (reference sequence). The V gene lost 5 bases and the J gene lost 8 bases, with 10 bases spanning the gap. Sequencing used immunoSEQ multiplex PCR; TCRdb keeps in-frame clones, though not all of them. The repertoire has 150,000 to 180,000 clones, about 87% of them found once; the top ten carry 3% to 3.5%. This clonotype was obtained from an adult in good health. This sequence joins TRBV19 and TRBJ1-6; a weak D match, TRBD1 (6 bases). The material sequenced was peripheral blood, taken on day 0 of AZD1222 vaccination. The CDR3 reads CASSSQGHSPLHF. As DNA, the CDR3 is TGTGCCAGTAGTTCCCAGGGGCATTCACCCCTCCACTTT.